The 28 T cell receptor beta chains below all came from one sample that was sequenced in a study of technical replicates of blood from several donors. This table comes from immunoSEQ multiplex PCR, and its TCRdb copy is limited to in-frame clones, with some not included. Among 95,000 or so clones listed, approximately 95% were seen once. Sequences were obtained from T cells isolated from PBMCs. The receptors derive from a human donor in good health.

This sequence joins TRBV6-6 and TRBJ1-2; 8 positions match TRBD1. V dropped 7 bases and J dropped 6; count of bases not matched to a gene: 10. The CDR3 extends over 14 amino acids. The germline gives CDR1 MNHNY, CDR2 SVGAGI (reference sequence). The CDR3 region is CASTHPDRGHGYTF. CDR3 coding DNA: TGTGCCAGCACCCACCCCGACAGGGGACATGGCTACACCTTC.

The chain combines TRBV11-2 with TRBJ1-5, with D maybe TRBD1 (5 bases). With 5 bases removed from V and 7 bases from J, the gap between germline ends came to 15 bases. Per germline, CDR1 SGHAT and CDR2 FQNNGV. The CDR3 contains 14 residues. The CDR3 spells CASSVGWGDQPQHF. The CDR3 nucleotides read TGTGCCAGCAGCGTTGGTTGGGGGGACCAGCCCCAGCATTTT.

The CDR3 coding sequence is TGTGCCAGCAGCTTAACCGCGGGTCCCTACGAGCAGTACTTC. It is translated as CASSLTAGPYEQYF. This rearrangement joins TRBV7-2 to TRBJ2-7; D is perhaps TRBD2 (5 bases). Trimming took off 2 bases at V and 2 bases at J, with 10 bases between the two ends. Germline assignment: CDR1 SGHTA and CDR2 FQGNSA. The CDR3 has 14 residues.

The rearrangement links TRBV27 to TRBJ1-1, with TRBD1 matching 7 bases. Germline CDR1 reads MNHEY; CDR2 reads SMNVEV (reference sequence). With V trimmed by 5 bases and J by 3 bases, 12 bases remained unmatched. The CDR3 has 16 amino acids. CDR3: CASSPIFKTGYTEAFF. Here the CDR3 DNA reads TGTGCCAGCAGTCCGATCTTTAAGACAGGGTACACTGAAGCTTTCTTT.

V is TRBV19 and J is TRBJ1-2; no clear D gene. The germline V gene has CDR1 LNHDA and CDR2 SQIVND (reference sequence). The CDR3 contains 14 residues. The V end was cut by 6 bases, the J end by 3 bases, with 14 bases between. This CDR3 reads CASRLPGSDYGYTF. The CDR3 DNA sequence: TGTGCCAGTAGACTACCGGGTTCCGACTATGGCTACACCTTC.

The chain couples TRBV27 to TRBJ2-6; D uncertain. Trimming cost V 4 bases and J 3 bases, with 7 bases left between them. There are 14 residues in the CDR3. CDR1 and CDR2 from the germline V gene are MNHEY and SMNVEV (reference sequence). In DNA, the CDR3 is TGTGCCAGCAGTTCAGACATTGGGGCCAACGTCCTGACTTTC. It codes for CASSSDIGANVLTF.

The V gene is TRBV7-8, the J gene TRBJ2-5; D is unclear. There are 14 residues in the CDR3. Germline loops: CDR1 SGHVS, CDR2 FQNEAQ. V lost 4 bases to trimming and J lost 0 bases, with 9 bases between them. CDR3: CASSSTYYQETQYF. CDR3 nucleotides: TGTGCCAGCAGCTCTACCTATTACCAAGAGACCCAGTACTTC.

This rearrangement joins TRBV9 to TRBJ2-1; 9 bases fit TRBD1. The V gene end was trimmed by 4 bases and the J gene end by 3 bases; junction bases not matched to a gene: 5. CDR3 length equals 15 residues. Germline V gene data show CDR1 as SGDLS and CDR2 as YYNGEE. CDR3 nucleotides: TGTGCCAGCAGCTCCGGGACAGGGCTCTACAATGAGCAGTTCTTC. It translates to CASSSGTGLYNEQFF.

The count of this clone is one. The V and J genes are TRBV2 and TRBJ2-1; no firm D call. Germline loops: CDR1 SNHLY, CDR2 FYNNEI. The V and J ends lost 5 bases and 6 bases respectively, with 11 bases between them. The CDR3 contains 13 residues. The chain's CDR3 is CASSQRQGNEQFF. CDR3 sequence (DNA): TGTGCCAGCAGTCAACGACAAGGCAATGAGCAGTTCTTC.

This chain joins TRBV6-5 and TRBJ1-6; 9 bases align to TRBD1. Germline CDR1 MNHEY, CDR2 SVGAGI. With V trimmed by 2 bases and J by 10 bases, 6 bases remained unmatched. The CDR3 contains 15 residues. CDR3 protein: CASSYTGGAASPLHF. The CDR3 DNA is TGTGCCAGCAGTTACACAGGGGGCGCAGCCTCACCCCTCCACTTT.

The chain links TRBV10-1 to TRBJ1-1; TRBD1 might be the D (6 bases). Trimming took 3 bases from V and 6 from J, leaving 11 bases between them. CDR1 and CDR2 from the germline V gene are WNHNN and SYGVQD (reference sequence). The CDR3 has 13 residues. Here the CDR3 DNA reads TGCGCCAGCAGTGAAATAAGGACAGCTGAAGCTTTCTTT. Protein: CASSEIRTAEAFF.

This clone has just one count. The chain combines TRBV4-1 with TRBJ2-7; TRBD2 matches 8 bases. The ends lost 3 bases at V and 3 bases at J; junction bases unmatched: 7. CDR1 is MGHRA and CDR2 is YSYEKL in the germline V gene. This CDR3 contains 15 residues. The CDR3 spells CASSQGAGAFYEQYF. DNA for the CDR3: TGCGCCAGCAGCCAGGGAGCGGGAGCGTTCTACGAGCAGTACTTC.

This clone was picked up one time. The J gene is TRBJ1-2, the V gene TRBV9, with 10 bases aligning to TRBD1. Germline V lookup: CDR1 SGDLS, CDR2 YYNGEE. The V and J ends lost 3 bases and 3 bases, in that order; junction bases with no gene match: 8. CDR3 size: 16 residues. The CDR3 is CASSEGTGVSYYGYTF. CDR3 sequence (DNA): TGTGCCAGCAGCGAAGGGACAGGGGTGTCTTACTATGGCTACACCTTC.

The CDR3 region is CASSLDLAYEQFF. The CDR3 DNA reads TGTGCCAGCAGCTTGGATCTAGCTTATGAGCAGTTCTTC. The gene calls are TRBV5-4 and TRBJ2-1, with D possibly matching TRBD2 (5 bases). Germline V gene lookup returns CDR1 SGHNT and CDR2 YYREEE (reference sequence). The V and J ends lost 0 bases and 8 bases respectively, with 9 bases between them. The CDR3 runs 13 residues. Filled out from reference TRBV5-4 and TRBJ2-1, the complete variable domain reads ETGVTQSPTHLIKTRGQQVTLRCSSQSGHNTVSWYQQALGQGPQFIFQYYREEENGRGNFPPRFSGLQFPNYSSELNVNALELDDSALYLCASSLDLAYEQFFGPGTRLTVL.

Only one count was recorded for this clone. The genes are TRBV5-1 and TRBJ2-3; tentatively, D is TRBD2 (6 bases). V dropped 1 base and J dropped 0 bases, with 9 bases sitting between them. The CDR3 length is 15 residues. Germline CDR1 and CDR2: SGHRS and YFSETQ. CDR3 amino acids: CASSLTGTSTDTQYF. The CDR3 coding sequence is TGCGCCAGCAGCTTGACCGGGACTAGCACAGATACGCAGTATTTT.

The rearrangement joins TRBV2 to TRBJ2-5; TRBD2 might be the D (5 bases). The CDR3 has 15 amino acids. Trimming pared 1 base from V and 5 bases from J, leaving 14 bases between. Germline loops: CDR1 SNHLY, CDR2 FYNNEI. CDR3 in amino acids: CASSEGIGGKETQYF. In nucleotides, the CDR3 is TGTGCCAGCAGTGAAGGGATAGGAGGCAAGGAGACCCAGTACTTC.

The genes are TRBV25-1 and TRBJ2-7; D is uncertain. CDR1 MGHDK and CDR2 SYGVNS come from the germline V gene. V lost 4 bases to trimming and J lost 5 bases, with 9 bases between them. The CDR3 sequence is 12 residues long. This CDR3 reads CASSVMANEQYF. CDR3 in DNA: TGTGCCAGCAGTGTGATGGCCAACGAGCAGTACTTC.

The chain carries TRBV4-3 and TRBJ1-2; D uncertain. Germline loops: CDR1 LGHNA, CDR2 YSLEER. The CDR3 is 17 amino acids. The V end lost 0 bases, the J end lost 4 bases, and 18 bases lay between the germline ends. The CDR3 sequence is CASSQETGATEGYGYTF. Written as DNA, the CDR3 is TGCGCCAGCAGCCAAGAAACGGGAGCTACGGAGGGCTATGGCTACACCTTC.

The rearrangement links TRBV7-2 to TRBJ2-3; weak D call: TRBD1 (6 bases). Germline V gene lookup returns CDR1 SGHTA and CDR2 FQGNSA. Between the trimmed V and J ends, which lost 5 bases and 2 bases, there was a span of 14 bases. The CDR3 is made up of 15 amino acids. The CDR3 DNA sequence: TGTGCCAGCAGCAAGCAAGGGGGTTTCACAGATACGCAGTATTTT. Encoded protein: CASSKQGGFTDTQYF.

CDR3 sequence reads: CASSFRRAGGVYEQYF. As DNA, the CDR3 is TGTGCCAGCAGCTTCCGACGAGCGGGAGGGGTATACGAGCAGTACTTC. J is TRBJ2-7 and V is TRBV11-3; 10 bases agree with TRBD2. Germline V gene data show CDR1 as SGHNT and CDR2 as YENEEA. The junction had 9 bases not matched to a gene; V was cut back by 3 bases and J by 4 bases. The CDR3 sequence is 16 residues long.

This clone was observed a few times. V gene TRBV19 combines with J gene TRBJ1-3; TRBD1 agrees at 7 bases. In germline, CDR1 is LNHDA, CDR2 SQIVND (reference sequence). V lost 1 base and J lost 2; bases outside the gene matches: 2. The CDR3 contains 15 residues. Here the CDR3 DNA reads TGTGCCAGTAGTATAGGGGACAGTCCTGGAAACACCATATATTTT. It yields the protein CASSIGDSPGNTIYF.

This clone was seen once. The chain combines TRBV6-5 with TRBJ2-5; maybe TRBD2 (5 bases). CDR1 and CDR2 from the germline V gene are MNHEY and SVGAGI. The CDR3 is 13 residues long. V dropped 2 bases and J dropped 5 bases, with 9 bases sitting between them. The CDR3 DNA follows: TGTGCCAGCAGTTACGGAGGTTGGGAGACCCAGTACTTC. This sequence encodes CASSYGGWETQYF.

This chain uses TRBV29-1 with TRBJ1-2; D is possibly TRBD1 (6 bases). Germline-derived CDR1 and CDR2 are SQVTM and ANQGSEA. Trimming took off 4 bases at V and 8 bases at J, with 17 bases between the two ends. This CDR3 is built from 13 residues. CDR3 region: CSVVKTGKGGYTF. The CDR3 nucleotides are TGCAGCGTTGTGAAGACAGGAAAAGGCGGCTACACCTTC.

This clone was recorded only once. This rearrangement joins TRBV5-1 to TRBJ2-6; D is unresolved. Between the trimmed V and J ends, which lost 2 bases and 0 bases, there was a span of 12 bases. There are 17 residues in the CDR3. Germline V gene lookup returns CDR1 SGHRS and CDR2 YFSETQ. The DNA of the CDR3 is TGCGCCAGCAGCTTCCCCCAGCGCACCTCTGGGGCCAACGTCCTGACTTTC. Translated: CASSFPQRTSGANVLTF.

The rearrangement uses TRBV4-3 and TRBJ2-3, with 7 positions matching TRBD1. V lost 6 bases to trimming and J lost 0 bases; unmatched junction nucleotides: 6. This CDR3 spans 15 amino acids. CDR1 and CDR2 (germline): LGHNA, YSLEER. CDR3 region: CASRWTGSSTDTQYF. CDR3 DNA sequence: TGCGCCAGCAGGTGGACAGGTAGTAGCACAGATACGCAGTATTTT.

The chain employs TRBV29-1 and TRBJ1-1; D unresolved. Germline values: CDR1 SQVTM, CDR2 ANQGSEA. The V gene lost 7 bases and the J gene lost 4 bases, with 19 bases spanning the gap. The CDR3 spans 14 residues. The CDR3 here is CSAPLPSKTTEAFF. The CDR3 nucleotides are TGCAGCGCTCCTTTACCGAGTAAAACCACTGAAGCTTTCTTT.

This rearrangement joins TRBV19 to TRBJ1-1, with D perhaps matching TRBD1 (6 bases). The V end lost 5 bases, the J end lost 2 bases, and 15 bases lay between the germline ends. Looked up from germline, CDR1 is LNHDA and CDR2 is SQIVND (reference sequence). The CDR3 extends over 15 amino acids. The CDR3 protein is CASSAGRQVNTEAFF. CDR3 nucleotide sequence: TGTGCCAGTAGTGCAGGAAGACAGGTTAACACTGAAGCTTTCTTT.

This clone was observed once. V and J are TRBV7-9 and TRBJ2-3; 7 bases agree with TRBD2. The CDR3 runs to 17 residues. V was pared by 4 bases and J by 2 bases, with 12 bases of the junction left unmatched. Germline V lookup: CDR1 SEHNR, CDR2 FQNEAQ (reference sequence). The CDR3 DNA is TGTGCCAGCAGCTCTAGTCGGGGGGAGCGGCCCACAGATACGCAGTATTTT. Residues: CASSSSRGERPTDTQYF.